This TCR beta chain appears in the sequencing data of a study of blood T cell repertoires in COVID-19. Turning to the study itself: Sources were T cells, B-cell-depleted T cells, or PBMCs; the material itself was cDNA or gDNA.

The CDR3 is 17 amino acids. V gave up 3 bases and J gave up 0 bases, with 15 bases separating them. Looked up from germline, CDR1 is LNHDA and CDR2 is SQIVND (reference sequence). Source study methods: How many nucleated cells were present was estimated from reference gene primer amplification. This table comes from immunoSEQ multiplex PCR, and its TCRdb copy is limited to in-frame clones, with some not included. V, J and clone size were drawn from that table, and D and trimming were deduced from the DNA. The sample comprises under 200,000 clones, 88% of which are singletons, and 5% to 6.5% rests with the top ten.

The chain carries TRBV19 and TRBJ2-4; D is unresolved. This TCR was sampled from a man aged 40-49 years with active or convalescent COVID-19. The sequenced sample was peripheral blood. CDR3 sequence (DNA): TGTGCCAGTAGTATTAAAGCCGTCACCTTAGCCAAAAACATTCAGTACTTC. It translates to CASSIKAVTLAKNIQYF.